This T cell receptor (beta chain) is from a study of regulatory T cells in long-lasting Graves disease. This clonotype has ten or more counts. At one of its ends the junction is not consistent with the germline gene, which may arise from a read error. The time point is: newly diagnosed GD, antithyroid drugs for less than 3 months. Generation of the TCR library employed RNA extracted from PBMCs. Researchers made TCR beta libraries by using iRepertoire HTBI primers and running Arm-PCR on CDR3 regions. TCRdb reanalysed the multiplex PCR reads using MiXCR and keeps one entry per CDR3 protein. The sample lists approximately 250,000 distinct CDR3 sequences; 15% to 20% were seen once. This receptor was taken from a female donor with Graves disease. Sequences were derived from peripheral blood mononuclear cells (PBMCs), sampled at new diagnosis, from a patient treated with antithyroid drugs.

The CDR3 DNA is TGTGCCAGCAGCTTGCGCGCCGGGACACAGGGCATGAACACCGGGGAGCTGTTTTTT. Amino acids: CASSLRAGTQGMNTGELFF. The chain employs TRBV5-1 and TRBJ2-2; possibly TRBD1 for D (6 bases). Germline CDR1 SGHRS, CDR2 YFSETQ. This CDR3 is 19 amino acids long.